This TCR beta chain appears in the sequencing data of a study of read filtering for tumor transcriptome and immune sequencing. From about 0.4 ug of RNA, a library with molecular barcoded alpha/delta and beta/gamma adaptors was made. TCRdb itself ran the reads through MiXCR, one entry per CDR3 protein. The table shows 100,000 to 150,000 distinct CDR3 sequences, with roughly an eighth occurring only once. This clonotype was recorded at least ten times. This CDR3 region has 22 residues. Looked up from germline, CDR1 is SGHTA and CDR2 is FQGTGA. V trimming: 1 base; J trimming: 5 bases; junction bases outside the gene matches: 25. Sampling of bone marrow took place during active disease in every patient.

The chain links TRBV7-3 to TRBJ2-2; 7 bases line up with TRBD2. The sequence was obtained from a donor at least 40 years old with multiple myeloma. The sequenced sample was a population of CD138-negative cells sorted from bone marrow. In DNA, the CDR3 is TGTGCCAGCAGCTTAAGGCCCCTCACAGAGATCGGTGGCGGGAGAGAGACCGGGGAGCTGTTTTTT. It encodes CASSLRPLTEIGGGRETGELFF.